The next 2 T cell receptor beta chains were all read from a single sample in a study of T cells in localized non-small cell lung cancer. TCRdb's table, derived via immunoSEQ multiplex PCR, lists solely in-frame clones and lacks some. Of approximately 17,000 clones in the sample, roughly four fifths were seen once. The sample in question was peripheral blood, obtained before any cancer treatment. These TCRs come from a male donor at least 60 years old with stage I lung adenocarcinoma.

J is TRBJ2-3 and V is TRBV7-2, with 9 bases aligning to TRBD1. The CDR3 length is 14 residues. Germline lookup yields CDR1 SGHTA and CDR2 FQGNSA. The V segment lost 6 bases and the J segment 4 bases; nucleotides outside the gene matches: 5. This chain's CDR3 is CASRTGTGPDTQYF. For the CDR3, the DNA is TGTGCCAGCAGGACCGGGACAGGGCCAGATACGCAGTATTTT.

This sequence joins TRBV2 and TRBJ2-1; D is undetermined. The CDR3 is made up of 13 amino acids. Deletions cut 8 bases from V and 5 bases from J, with 13 bases between. Per the germline V gene, CDR1 is SNHLY and CDR2 is FYNNEI. In nucleotides, the CDR3 is TGTGCCAGCGCATATAGTATCAACAATGAGCAGTTCTTC. Its protein product is CASAYSINNEQFF.